These 16 T cell receptor beta chains share one sample of origin, sequenced in a study of T cell responses to AZD1222 COVID-19 vaccine. Measured with immunoSEQ multiplex PCR; TCRdb has only the in-frame clones, and not every one. The sample records approximately 120,000 clones, 90% being singletons. The sample was peripheral blood, taken on day 0 of AZD1222 vaccination. The receptors derive from an adult in good health.

This clone has just one count. The V and J genes are TRBV5-1 and TRBJ2-7; tentatively, D is TRBD2 (6 bases). Looked up from germline, CDR1 is SGHRS and CDR2 is YFSETQ. CDR3 length equals 14 residues. Trimming stripped 2 bases from V and 1 base from J, with 10 bases between. This CDR3 is CASSFGRESYEQYF. CDR3 DNA: TGCGCCAGCAGCTTCGGGCGGGAATCCTACGAGCAGTACTTC. The whole variable domain, remainder taken from reference TRBV5-1 and TRBJ2-7, is KAGVTQTPRYLIKTRGQQVTLSCSPISGHRSVSWYQQTPGQGLQFLFEYFSETQRNKGNFPGRFSGRQFSNSRSEMNVSTLELGDSALYLCASSFGRESYEQYFGPGTRLTVT.

This clone is a singleton in its sample. The chain has TRBV9 and TRBJ1-6; D unclear. V was cut by 3 bases and J by 7 bases, with 8 bases left in between. From germline, CDR1 is SGDLS and CDR2 YYNGEE. The CDR3 runs to 13 residues. The CDR3 region has the DNA TGTGCCAGCAGCGGCGAGGGCAATTCACCCCTCCACTTT. It encodes CASSGEGNSPLHF.

V gene TRBV28 combines with J gene TRBJ2-1; 7 nucleotides agree with TRBD2. Germline V gene sequence: CDR1 MDHEN, CDR2 SYDVKM. The trim removed 5 bases at V and 8 bases at J, leaving 9 bases unmatched. This CDR3 spans 14 amino acids. This CDR3 reads CASSPRGGHDEQFF. CDR3 DNA: TGTGCCAGCAGTCCCCGGGGAGGGCACGATGAGCAGTTCTTC.

J is TRBJ1-5 and V is TRBV10-3; D uncertain. Germline V lookup: CDR1 ENHRY, CDR2 SYGVKD. The CDR3 contains 13 residues. Deletions cut 4 bases from V and 7 bases from J, with 11 bases between. CDR3 protein: CAISVDNGQPQHF. DNA of the CDR3: TGTGCCATCAGTGTAGACAATGGACAGCCCCAGCATTTT.

There are a few counts of this clone. J is TRBJ2-7 and V is TRBV7-9; D tentatively reads TRBD1 or TRBD2 (5 bases each). Germline CDR1 SEHNR, CDR2 FQNEAQ (reference sequence). Trimming took off 3 bases at V and 3 bases at J, with 9 bases between the two ends. This CDR3 has 13 amino acids. CDR3 protein: CASSLFGGYEQYF. In DNA, the CDR3 is TGTGCCAGCAGCTTGTTTGGGGGCTACGAGCAGTACTTC.

V is TRBV10-1 and J is TRBJ2-3; 7 bases fit TRBD1. Germline CDR1 and CDR2: WNHNN and SYGVQD (reference sequence). The CDR3 runs 15 residues. Unmatched junction bases numbered 12, after V lost 10 bases and J lost 2 bases. In nucleotides, the CDR3 is TGCGCCACCAAAAAGGGGGCTTCAGACACAGATACGCAGTATTTT. This codes for CATKKGASDTDTQYF.

The chain links TRBV27 to TRBJ1-5; possibly TRBD1 for D (6 bases). Per germline, CDR1 MNHEY and CDR2 SMNVEV (reference sequence). Trimming took 10 bases from V and 0 from J, leaving 19 bases between them. The CDR3 runs 16 residues. CDR3 in DNA: TGTGCCATCCCCCCCGGGACAACCTATAGCAATCAGCCCCAGCATTTT. Its translation: CAIPPGTTYSNQPQHF.

V and J are TRBV12-3 or TRBV12-4 and TRBJ2-1; no clear D. The CDR3 has 13 amino acids. V lost 1 base, J lost 7 bases, and 8 bases lay in between. Here the CDR3 DNA reads TGTGCCAGCAGTTTAGTCATCGGGAATGAGCAGTTCTTC. Residues: CASSLVIGNEQFF.

The CDR3 DNA follows: TGTGCCACCAGCACCCGACGGGCTAATGAAAAACTGTTTTTT. It encodes CATSTRRANEKLFF. The chain uses TRBV15 and TRBJ1-4; D gene ambiguous. The V end was cut by 4 bases, the J end by 3 bases, with 9 bases between. Germline values: CDR1 LNHNV, CDR2 YYDKDF (reference sequence). The CDR3 is made up of 14 amino acids.

The genes are TRBV11-2 and TRBJ1-1; tentatively, D is TRBD1 (5 bases). V shed 2 bases and J shed 5 bases, with 15 bases lying between them. Germline CDR1 SGHAT, CDR2 FQNNGV. The CDR3 loop spans 15 amino acids. In DNA, the CDR3 is TGTGCCAGCAGCTTAAAGATGGGGGGAGGAACTGAAGCTTTCTTT. Its translation is CASSLKMGGGTEAFF. Looking up the rest from reference TRBV11-2 and TRBJ1-1 gives the full variable domain: EAGVAQSPRYKIIEKRQSVAFWCNPISGHATLYWYQQILGQGPKLLIQFQNNGVVDDSQLPKDRFSAERLKGVDSTLKIQPAKLEDSAVYLCASSLKMGGGTEAFFGQGTRLTVV.

The chain employs TRBV28 and TRBJ1-2, with D unresolved. CDR1 and CDR2 (germline): MDHEN, SYDVKM. Trimming shortened V by 3 bases and J by 4 bases, and 12 bases separated the two germline ends. This CDR3 is built from 14 residues. CDR3 in amino acids: CASSFGLGSYGYTF. CDR3 coding DNA: TGTGCCAGCAGTTTTGGTTTAGGAAGCTATGGCTACACCTTC.

The CDR3 DNA reads as TGTGCCAGTAGAAGACAGAACTCTGGAAACACCATATATTTT. Protein sequence: CASRRQNSGNTIYF. This sequence joins TRBV19 and TRBJ1-3; maybe TRBD1 (5 bases). The V end lost 6 bases, the J end lost 0 bases, and 9 bases lay between the germline ends. The CDR3 extends over 14 amino acids. Germline V gene data show CDR1 as LNHDA and CDR2 as SQIVND (reference sequence).

This rearrangement joins TRBV5-1 to TRBJ1-4, with D possibly matching TRBD1 (6 bases). The germline CDR1 and CDR2 sequences are SGHRS and YFSETQ. Trimming shortened V by 1 base and J by 7 bases, and 14 bases separated the two germline ends. This CDR3 comprises 15 residues. The CDR3, as DNA: TGCGCCAGCAGCTTGACGGGGGCCCTTAGTGAAAAACTGTTTTTT. It specifies CASSLTGALSEKLFF.

The chain couples TRBV28 to TRBJ1-1; maybe TRBD1 (5 bases). The CDR3 runs 12 residues. Germline V gene sequence: CDR1 MDHEN, CDR2 SYDVKM. The germline V and J ends were trimmed by 5 bases and 8 bases, with 12 bases remaining between them. CDR3 coding DNA: TGTGCCAGCAGTCCCCCAGGGAGAGAAGCTTTCTTT. As protein: CASSPPGREAFF.

The chain carries TRBV14 and TRBJ1-1; D is possibly TRBD1 (6 bases). CDR1 and CDR2 (germline): SGHDN, FVKESK. Between the trimmed V and J ends, which lost 0 bases and 4 bases, there was a span of 18 bases. The CDR3 length is 17 residues. Written as DNA, the CDR3 is TGTGCCAGCAGCCAAGAACGCCGGCGGGGGCTCCTCACTGAAGCTTTCTTT. Encoded protein: CASSQERRRGLLTEAFF.

The chain couples TRBV7-9 to TRBJ2-3, with 8 bases lining up with TRBD2. Germline V CDR1 and CDR2: SEHNR, FQNEAQ (reference sequence). Trimming took 4 bases from V and 4 from J; bases not matched to a gene: 7. The CDR3 consists of 15 residues. This CDR3 is CASSYPRGVPDTQYF. The CDR3 DNA follows: TGTGCCAGCAGCTACCCGCGGGGGGTTCCAGATACGCAGTATTTT. Variable domain in full (rest from reference TRBV7-9 and TRBJ2-3): DTGVSQNPRHKITKRGQNVTFRCDPISEHNRLYWYRQTLGQGPEFLTYFQNEAQLEKSRLLSDRFSAERPKGSFSTLEIQRTEQGDSAMYLCASSYPRGVPDTQYFGPGTRLTVL.